This T cell receptor beta chain was obtained from a study of T cells in localized non-small cell lung cancer. Method: immunoSEQ multiplex PCR; TCRdb's copy keeps in-frame clones and lacks some. The sample contains tens of thousands of clones, 80% to 85% of which appear only once. The source material was PBMCs, sampled before any cancer treatment. This TCR derives from a man aged 35 to 69 with stage II lung adenocarcinoma.

This CDR3 reads CASSVGARGGTDTQYF. The CDR3 coding sequence is TGTGCCAGCAGCGTAGGGGCCCGGGGGGGGACAGATACGCAGTATTTT. The chain employs TRBV9 and TRBJ2-3; 8 positions agree with TRBD2. This CDR3 is built from 16 residues. Germline CDR1 and CDR2: SGDLS and YYNGEE. V dropped 0 bases and J dropped 3; count of bases not matched to a gene: 6.